Following are 21 T cell receptor beta chains from one sample sequenced in a study of T cell changes during pregnancy in multiple sclerosis (dated by TCRdb to the late 2010s). Libraries were built with the immunoSEQ multiplex PCR assay. Entries here come from immuneACCESS through TCRdb and include only in-frame sequences with V and J called. Some clones fail to appear in such tables; in the studies checked, an unresolved V gene covers under half of the shortfall, and the cause of the remainder is unknown. Recorded for this sample are tens of thousands of clones; 85% to 90% of them occurred a single time. The ten largest clones add up to 0.45% to 0.6% of the sample. The sample in question was CD4+ T cells from peripheral blood mononuclear cells, obtained in the first trimester of pregnancy. These receptors all stem from a female donor with multiple sclerosis, enrolled in a pregnancy study.

To note about this clone: The identical CDR3 is also encoded by other nucleotide sequences in the sample. The chain uses TRBV15 and TRBJ2-1; D not certain. The CDR3 runs 14 residues. V lost 1 base to trimming and J lost 4 bases, with 8 bases between them. Germline V gene lookup returns CDR1 LNHNV and CDR2 YYDKDF (reference sequence). The CDR3 is CATSRGQDYNEQFF. The CDR3 bases are TGTGCCACCAGCAGAGGTCAGGATTACAATGAGCAGTTCTTC.

The chain joins TRBV15 to TRBJ2-2, with 9 bases fitting TRBD1. The J segment lost 6 bases and the V segment lost 1 base, leaving 3 bases of the junction unmatched. The CDR3 has 15 residues. Germline values: CDR1 LNHNV, CDR2 YYDKDF (reference sequence). This CDR3 reads CATSRAGTGPGELFF. In DNA form, the CDR3 reads TGTGCCACCAGCAGAGCCGGGACAGGGCCCGGGGAGCTGTTTTTT.

V gene TRBV5-1 combines with J gene TRBJ1-2; tentatively, D is TRBD1 (6 bases). There are 14 residues in the CDR3. Between the trimmed V and J ends, which lost 4 bases and 6 bases, there was a span of 16 bases. Germline V gene data show CDR1 as SGHRS and CDR2 as YFSETQ. The DNA for the CDR3 is TGCGCCAGCAGCCCAAACGGCAGGGGAGATGGCTACACCTTC. Amino acid sequence: CASSPNGRGDGYTF.

This rearrangement joins TRBV5-1 to TRBJ2-1, with TRBD2 identical over 10 bases. Germline assignment: CDR1 SGHRS and CDR2 YFSETQ. The trim removed 0 bases at V and 4 bases at J, leaving 7 bases unmatched. This CDR3 region has 17 residues. CDR3 region: CASSLASASGGYNEQFF. The DNA for the CDR3 is TGCGCCAGCAGCTTGGCCTCTGCTAGCGGGGGTTACAATGAGCAGTTCTTC. Supplemented by reference TRBV5-1 and TRBJ2-1, the full variable domain reads KAGVTQTPRYLIKTRGQQVTLSCSPISGHRSVSWYQQTPGQGLQFLFEYFSETQRNKGNFPGRFSGRQFSNSRSEMNVSTLELGDSALYLCASSLASASGGYNEQFFGPGTRLTVL.

This clone was recorded only once. The CDR3 reads CASSPLGDYGYTF. The CDR3 DNA sequence: TGTGCCAGCAGTCCTCTAGGAGACTATGGCTACACCTTC. The genes are TRBV27 and TRBJ1-2; D gene unclear. The ends were cut back, 5 bases at V and 3 bases at J, with 10 bases in the middle. Germline assignment: CDR1 MNHEY and CDR2 SMNVEV (reference sequence). The CDR3 loop spans 13 amino acids.

The chain combines TRBV5-1 with TRBJ2-7; D not resolved. V lost 0 bases, J lost 0 bases, and 10 bases lay in between. Germline-derived CDR1 and CDR2 are SGHRS and YFSETQ. The CDR3 is 15 amino acids. CDR3 in amino acids: CASSLDVVRSYEQYF. CDR3 bases: TGCGCCAGCAGCTTGGATGTCGTCCGCTCCTACGAGCAGTACTTC.

This chain joins TRBV30 and TRBJ2-3, with 8 bases lining up with TRBD1. Per the germline V gene, CDR1 is GTSNPN and CDR2 is SVGIG (reference sequence). Losses at the gene ends were 3 bases for V and 3 bases for J; bases not matched to a gene: 8. The CDR3 is made up of 15 amino acids. DNA of the CDR3: TGTGCCTGGAGCGACCCCTGGGACAGGACAGATACGCAGTATTTT. Translating it yields CAWSDPWDRTDTQYF.

A single count supports this clone. V usage is TRBV15 and J usage is TRBJ1-3; no clear D gene. Per the germline V gene, CDR1 is LNHNV and CDR2 is YYDKDF (reference sequence). Trimming took off 1 base at V and 0 bases at J, with 7 bases between the two ends. This CDR3 is built from 15 residues. The CDR3 bases are TGTGCCACCAGCAGAGGCAGGAACTCTGGAAACACCATATATTTT. Amino acids: CATSRGRNSGNTIYF.

The chain links TRBV15 to TRBJ1-3; 8 nucleotides line up with TRBD1. This CDR3 comprises 16 residues. V shed 3 bases, J shed 6 bases, and the junction held 10 bases outside the gene matches. Germline CDR1 and CDR2: LNHNV and YYDKDF (reference sequence). The CDR3 DNA reads as TGTGCCACCAGCAGTACGGACAGGGTGGGGGTAAACACCATATATTTT. Its translation is CATSSTDRVGVNTIYF. The full variable domain, completed using reference TRBV15 and TRBJ1-3, is DAMVIQNPRYQVTQFGKPVTLSCSQTLNHNVMYWYQQKSSQAPKLLFHYYDKDFNNEADTPDNFQSRRPNTSFCFLDIRSPGLGDTAMYLCATSSTDRVGVNTIYFGEGSWLTVV.

The chain uses TRBV5-8 and TRBJ2-2; TRBD1 matches at 7 bases. Per germline, CDR1 SGHTS and CDR2 YDEGEE. With 4 bases clipped from V and 0 bases from J, the junction kept 3 bases outside the gene matches. The CDR3 contains 15 residues. CDR3 bases: TGTGCCAGCAGCCGACAGGGACCGAACACCGGGGAGCTGTTTTTT. Translation: CASSRQGPNTGELFF.

The gene calls are TRBV19 and TRBJ2-2; 11 positions agree with TRBD2. Germline V gene lookup returns CDR1 LNHDA and CDR2 SQIVND (reference sequence). With 6 bases clipped from V and 3 bases from J, the junction kept 3 bases outside the gene matches. This CDR3 contains 15 residues. The CDR3 reads CASRPGLADTGELFF. Here the CDR3 DNA reads TGTGCCAGTAGGCCGGGACTAGCGGACACCGGGGAGCTGTTTTTT.

The rearrangement links TRBV9 to TRBJ2-7; 12 bases are shared with TRBD2. The V gene end was trimmed by 0 bases and the J gene end by 3 bases; junction bases not matched to a gene: 4. Per the germline V gene, CDR1 is SGDLS and CDR2 is YYNGEE. This CDR3 is built from 16 residues. The DNA for the CDR3 is TGTGCCAGCAGCGTAGTCCGGACTAGCGGGAACTACGAGCAGTACTTC. Amino acid sequence: CASSVVRTSGNYEQYF.

The CDR3 DNA reads TGTGCCAGCTCACCCGCAAAGGGACAGAACACTGAAGCTTTCTTT. As protein: CASSPAKGQNTEAFF. This sequence joins TRBV18 and TRBJ1-1; a weak D match, TRBD1 (6 bases). This CDR3 has 15 amino acids. Per the germline V gene, CDR1 is KGHSH and CDR2 is LQKENI. Trimming pared 3 bases from V and 1 base from J, leaving 12 bases between.

In nucleotides, the CDR3 is TGCGCCAGCAGCCTTTTAGGAGGGAGGTCTCACTACGAGCAGTACTTC. Translation: CASSLLGGRSHYEQYF. J is TRBJ2-7 and V is TRBV4-1; D is perhaps TRBD2 (6 bases). Germline V lookup: CDR1 MGHRA, CDR2 YSYEKL. V was trimmed by 4 bases and J by 3 bases, leaving 19 bases between them. The CDR3 is made up of 16 amino acids.

About this clone itself: The junction departs from germline at one end; a sequencing error may be responsible. The rearrangement uses TRBV30 and TRBJ1-1; 9 bases fit TRBD1. Germline V gene data show CDR1 as GTSNPN and CDR2 as SVGIG (reference sequence). This CDR3 has 11 residues. The CDR3 DNA reads as TGTGCCTGGAGGGTCCGGGACAGGGTCTGCTTT. Translated, it gives CAWRVRDRVCF.

This clone was counted a few times. Sequence at one end of the junction differs from germline and may be a read error. The chain employs TRBV7-2 and TRBJ2-7; 9 bases fit TRBD2. Germline values: CDR1 SGHTA, CDR2 FQGNSA. This CDR3 region has 14 residues. The CDR3 loop is CASSPRRVAGETGF. Written as DNA, the CDR3 is TGTGCCAGCAGCCCCCGTCGGGTAGCGGGAGAGACCGGCTTC.

This rearrangement joins TRBV5-6 to TRBJ2-3; no clear D gene. The V gene lost 4 bases and the J gene lost 0 bases, with 12 bases spanning the gap. Germline CDR1 SGHDT, CDR2 YYEEEE. This CDR3 region has 15 residues. CDR3 in DNA: TGTGCCAGCAGCCCCATCGGTGCTAGCACAGATACGCAGTATTTT. Translated: CASSPIGASTDTQYF. The full variable domain, completed using reference TRBV5-6 and TRBJ2-3, is DAGVTQSPTHLIKTRGQQVTLRCSPKSGHDTVSWYQQALGQGPQFIFQYYEEEERQRGNFPDRFSGHQFPNYSSELNVNALLLGDSALYLCASSPIGASTDTQYFGPGTRLTVL.

This chain connects TRBV11-2 to TRBJ1-4; D is perhaps TRBD1 (5 bases). The CDR3 runs 15 residues. V lost 2 bases and J 0 bases, leaving 7 bases between the germline ends. Germline V gives CDR1 SGHAT, CDR2 FQNNGV. Written as DNA, the CDR3 is TGTGCCAGCAGCTTATGGGGCCCAACTAATGAAAAACTGTTTTTT. Its translation: CASSLWGPTNEKLFF.

This rearrangement joins TRBV7-2 to TRBJ2-5; the D is unclear. CDR3 size: 13 residues. V lost 5 bases to trimming and J lost 2 bases, with 9 bases between them. Germline CDR1 reads SGHTA; CDR2 reads FQGNSA. CDR3 sequence reads: CASSRRVQETQYF. The CDR3 DNA is TGTGCCAGCAGCAGACGGGTTCAAGAGACCCAGTACTTC.

The chain joins TRBV19 to TRBJ1-5; D perhaps matches TRBD1 (5 bases). CDR1 is LNHDA and CDR2 is SQIVND in the germline V gene (reference sequence). V lost 4 bases and J 0 bases, leaving 10 bases between the germline ends. The CDR3 sequence is 15 residues long. The CDR3, as DNA: TGTGCCAGTAGTAGGTCAGGGAATAGCAATCAGCCCCAGCATTTT. It is translated as CASSRSGNSNQPQHF.

This clone occurred once. The rearrangement uses TRBV19 and TRBJ2-1, with TRBD2 identical over 7 bases. This CDR3 spans 13 amino acids. CDR1 is LNHDA and CDR2 is SQIVND in the germline V gene (reference sequence). Unmatched junction bases numbered 5, after V lost 6 bases and J lost 6 bases. The CDR3 loop is CASRTSGGNEQFF. The CDR3 DNA reads TGTGCCAGTAGGACCTCGGGGGGCAATGAGCAGTTCTTC.